This paragraph reports one T cell receptor beta chain. This specimen belongs to a study of T-cell memory formation after mild COVID-19. This CDR3 has 18 residues. Trimming removed 7 bases from V and 1 base from J; junction bases left unmatched: 16. TCRdb reprocessed the 5' RACE reads via MiXCR and lists one record per CDR3 protein. The table shows some 82,000 distinct CDR3 sequences, with 9.5% to 15% occurring only once. The chain recombines TRBV12-3 or TRBV12-4 with TRBJ2-1, with 7 bases that match TRBD1. The sequence derives from a man younger than 30 who had mild COVID-19 (a few samples of this study predate the infection). Cell type and time point are not known. Sequencing was carried out using PBMCs or a T cell subset sorted from them (not recorded which). This CDR3 is CASISRDRDPSSYNEQFF. Written as DNA, the CDR3 is TGTGCCAGCATAAGCCGGGACAGAGATCCGTCTTCCTACAATGAGCAGTTCTTC.